Described below is a single T cell receptor (beta chain) sequence and its context. Its antigen is unknown. The source of the sample is a study of beta chain features in type 1 diabetes. Study-wide results and caveats: A greater similarity of naive, central memory and Treg TCRB repertoires was seen among patients than among healthy donors.

Germline V lookup: CDR1 MNHNS, CDR2 SASEGT. This CDR3 is 11 amino acids long. V trimming: 8 bases; J trimming: 6 bases; junction bases outside the gene matches: 2. Every donor provided one heparinised blood draw, which averaged roughly 120 mL. Sorting based on CD45RO/CCR7/CD25/CD127/CD95/CD27 separated CD4+ naive, central memory, regulatory and stem cell-like memory cells. All of the isolated RNA was reverse transcribed, so expressed TCRB transcripts were sequenced. Naive, central memory and regulatory T cell samples came to a mean of roughly 3.9 million reads. The protocol was immunoSEQ multiplex PCR, while the TCRdb copy is restricted to in-frame clones and leaves out a portion. In the table there are 110,000 to 150,000 clones, roughly 9.3% of which are singletons.

The receptor was derived from a middle-aged woman in good health. The V call is TRBV6-1, the J call TRBJ1-1; TRBD1 matches 8 bases. Sequences were obtained from central memory CD4+ T cells from blood. The CDR3 DNA follows: TGTGCCAGCGGGGGACAGGCTGAAGCTTTCTTT. It is translated as CASGGQAEAFF.